The T cell receptor beta chain described here comes from a study of shared clonotypes between healthy human individuals (TCRdb year 2020). Study-wide context: Two women and a few men aged 18 to 49 years were included in the cohort. For each donor, CD4 naive and CD4 memory were each run on three plates, CD8 naive on two plates, and CD8 memory on one plate. To estimate repertoire size and how much clonotype sharing occurs between individuals, the study deeply sequenced the blood TCR repertoires of five or six healthy adults. To increase sequencing depth and limit assay-specific biases, TCR repertoire library preparation and sequencing were carried out by different laboratories using diverse techniques. Between about 0.8 and 9 billion PBMCs per donor were obtained by leukapheresis. Beyond this particular receptor, the publication reports: Compared with non-shared clonotypes, the clonotypes found in all four sorted-subset donors had higher generation probabilities. Sampling was restricted to blood, and TCR repertoires in tissues likely differ from the TCR repertoires found in blood. When four donors were compared, the shared fraction of clonotypes was 5% to 6.5% for naive CD4, about 4% for naive CD8, 2.3% for memory CD4, and 0.35% to 0.4% for memory CD8. Rarefaction of sorted-subset datasets indicated incomplete sequencing despite the large sequencing depth. Because the study included a small number of donors, the genetic and exposure-history diversity represented was limited. Pairwise subsampling indicated that sequencing depth was expected to affect the degree of clonotype sharing among donors. Naive subsets generally had larger estimated clonotype richness than memory subsets did.

For the CD8 naive samples, CD45RO-negative cells were positively selected for CCR7, yielding a CD45RA+CCR7+ population from which TemRA cells were excluded. Healthy HIV-negative adults with no recently reported acute infections or vaccinations were included as donors. Every donor was a Caucasian adult residing in Nashville, Tennessee, USA. After blood collection by leukapheresis, PBMCs were isolated using Ficoll-Histopaque density gradient centrifugation and then cryopreserved in the vapor phase of liquid nitrogen. Purity and quantity of every magnetically sorted T cell population were checked by analytical flow cytometry. Genomic DNA was isolated from every sorted fraction and measured by UV absorbance on a Nanodrop 2000c. Its CDR3 holds 14 amino acids, cysteine through phenylalanine. The CDR3 DNA has 42 bases and is translated from base 1. CDR1 and CDR2 were assigned from the germline V gene as SGDLS and YYNGEE. V lost 4 bases and J lost 4 bases, and the count of bases not matched to a germline gene is 5.

Details on this clone: There is no known antigen for this receptor. No much larger clone exists at a distance of one base, and base qualities are not known.

Using the deep immunoSEQ assay, multiplex PCR amplified TCR CDR3 regions from genomic DNA. Genomic DNA extracted from each cell subset was distributed evenly over all wells of several immunoSEQ 96-well plates, and each plate served as one replicate. Each replicate PCR for sorted subsets received roughly 200 ng genomic DNA, equal to 28,000 or so T cell genomes. The purified libraries were quantified using a Qubit 3.0 fluorometer, sized with a Bioanalyzer 2100, and then quantified again using the KAPA Library Quantification kit. Every immunoSEQ 96-well plate was sequenced on a separate single-read 150-cycle Illumina NextSeq 550 flow cell. Processing in the source paper ran as follows. Because the immunoSEQ output held only junctional sequences and lacked quality scores, the filtering could not match the filtering applied to full-length reads. To assign V/J genes and CDR3, sequences were annotated using PyIR, a Python wrapper for IgBLAST v1.9, with IMGT germline references. Reads were removed for weak V/J assignments (E-value above 1e-6), missing CDR3, stop codons, out-of-frame junctions, or ambiguous translated residues. V3J clonotypes were defined as sequences sharing an identical inferred V gene, J gene, and CDR3 amino acid sequence. Percentage overlap between repertoires was computed as shared unique clonotypes divided by the size of the smaller repertoire. RTK rarefaction, the Chao1 estimator, and Recon v2.1 estimates of unobserved clonotypes were used to assess repertoire richness. Generation probabilities were computed with OLGA for all TCRbeta clonotypes obtained by the gDNA method from a few donors. This immuneACCESS table, as held by TCRdb, lists in-frame sequences with V and J called but not all clones. Of the missing ones, under half trace to an unresolved V gene in checked studies; the others have no known cause. That table supplies the V and J calls and clone size; D and trimming were determined from the DNA. This sample comprises roughly 2,000,000 clones, roughly 95% of them detected only once. Of the sample, around 1.7% is held by the ten largest clones.

The chain is encoded by TRBV9 joined to TRBJ1-3; 7 nucleotides in the junction match TRBD1. The receptor comes from a man aged 18 to 30 in good health. Some clones in this sample may be carry-over from other donors' samples. The sequenced sample consisted of naive CD8+ T cells from PBMCs. The intended sense of this specimen's cell subset or site label: CD45RA+CCR7+. The CDR3 has the sequence CASSTLDRGNTIYF. The DNA sequence is given as TGTGCCAGCAGCACACTGGACAGGGGAAACACCATATATTTT.